This T cell receptor (beta chain) emerged from a study of blood T cells in healthy people across ages. Then a second PCR, running roughly 7 to 11 cycles, was carried out with a sample-barcoded 5' primer and a J-beta primer mix. TCRdb used MiXCR to reprocess the 5' RACE reads, holding one entry per CDR3 protein. The sample consists of 550,000 to 750,000 distinct CDR3 sequences, roughly 20% of them appearing once. The source material was blood. The clonotype was recovered from a man in his 70s in good health.

The CDR3 loop is CSLSSGRRNEQFF. Written as DNA, the CDR3 is TGCAGCCTCTCTAGCGGGAGGAGGAATGAGCAGTTCTTC. The rearrangement links TRBV29-1 to TRBJ2-5, with 11 nucleotides matching TRBD2. The assigned J gene may be wrong: the sequence end matches TRBJ2-1 better. CDR1 SQVTM and CDR2 ANQGSEA come from the germline V gene. The CDR3 consists of 13 residues.